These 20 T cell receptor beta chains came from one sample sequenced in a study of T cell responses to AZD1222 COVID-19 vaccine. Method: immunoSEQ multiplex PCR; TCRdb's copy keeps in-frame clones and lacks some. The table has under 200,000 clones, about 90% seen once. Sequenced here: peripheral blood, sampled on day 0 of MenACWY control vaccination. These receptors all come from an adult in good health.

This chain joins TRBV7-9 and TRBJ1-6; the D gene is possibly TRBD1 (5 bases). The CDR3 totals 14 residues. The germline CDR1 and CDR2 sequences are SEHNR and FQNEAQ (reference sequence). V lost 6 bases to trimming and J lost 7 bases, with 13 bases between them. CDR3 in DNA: TGTGCCAGCAGTCGACAGAGCGCGAATTCACCCCTCCACTTT. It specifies CASSRQSANSPLHF.

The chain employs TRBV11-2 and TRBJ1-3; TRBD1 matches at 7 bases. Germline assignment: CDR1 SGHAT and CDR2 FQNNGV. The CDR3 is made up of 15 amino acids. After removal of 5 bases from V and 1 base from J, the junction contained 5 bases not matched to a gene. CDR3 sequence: CASSAYRGSGNTIYF. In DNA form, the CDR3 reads TGTGCCAGCAGCGCCTACAGGGGTTCTGGAAACACCATATATTTT.

CDR3 amino acids: CASSPGGAHTEAFF. The CDR3 nucleotides read TGTGCCAGCTCACCGGGGGGGGCGCATACTGAAGCTTTCTTT. This chain joins TRBV18 and TRBJ1-1, with a tentative D call TRBD1 (6 bases). The CDR3 has 14 residues. The germline V gene encodes CDR1 KGHSH and CDR2 LQKENI. V was clipped by 3 bases and J by 5 bases, with 13 bases between them.

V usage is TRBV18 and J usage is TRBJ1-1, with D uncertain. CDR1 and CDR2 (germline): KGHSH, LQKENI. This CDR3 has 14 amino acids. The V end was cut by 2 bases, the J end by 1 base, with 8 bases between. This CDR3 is CASSPFKENTEAFF. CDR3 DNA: TGTGCCAGCTCACCATTTAAGGAGAACACTGAAGCTTTCTTT.

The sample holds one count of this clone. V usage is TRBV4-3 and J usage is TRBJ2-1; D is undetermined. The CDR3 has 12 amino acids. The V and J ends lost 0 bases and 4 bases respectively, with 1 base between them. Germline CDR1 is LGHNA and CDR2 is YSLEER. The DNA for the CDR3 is TGCGCCAGCAGCCAAGATTACAATGAGCAGTTCTTC. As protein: CASSQDYNEQFF.

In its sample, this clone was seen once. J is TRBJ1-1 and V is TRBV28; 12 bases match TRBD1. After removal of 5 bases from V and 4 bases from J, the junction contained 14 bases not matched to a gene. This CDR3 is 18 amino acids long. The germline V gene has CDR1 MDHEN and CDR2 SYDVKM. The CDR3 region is CASSENRDRGRQGTEAFF. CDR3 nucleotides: TGTGCCAGCAGTGAAAACCGGGACAGGGGGCGACAGGGCACTGAAGCTTTCTTT. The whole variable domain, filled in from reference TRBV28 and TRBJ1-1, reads DVKVTQSSRYLVKRTGEKVFLECVQDMDHENMFWYRQDPGLGLRLIYFSYDVKMKEKGDIPEGYSVSREKKERFSLILESASTNQTSMYLCASSENRDRGRQGTEAFFGQGTRLTVV.

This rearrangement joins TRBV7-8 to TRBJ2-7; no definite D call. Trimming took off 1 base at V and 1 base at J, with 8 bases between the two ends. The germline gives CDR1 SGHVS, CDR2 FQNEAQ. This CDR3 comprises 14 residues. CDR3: CASSLGPGSYEQYF. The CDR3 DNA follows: TGTGCCAGCAGCTTAGGACCCGGTTCCTACGAGCAGTACTTC.

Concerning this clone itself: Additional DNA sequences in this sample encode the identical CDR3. The CDR3 DNA is TGTGCCAGCAGTCCGGACAGGGTTGGCAATCAGCCCCAGCATTTT. This translates into CASSPDRVGNQPQHF. The chain carries TRBV27 and TRBJ1-5; 8 bases agree with TRBD1. The junction had 5 bases not matched to a gene; V was cut back by 5 bases and J by 2 bases. This CDR3 region has 15 residues. Germline values: CDR1 MNHEY, CDR2 SMNVEV (reference sequence).

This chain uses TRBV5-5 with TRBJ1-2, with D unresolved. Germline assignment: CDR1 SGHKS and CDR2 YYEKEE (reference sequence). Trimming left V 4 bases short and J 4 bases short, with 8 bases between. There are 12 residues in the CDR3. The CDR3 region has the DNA TGTGCCAGCAGCCTAGTCCTCTATGGCTACACCTTC. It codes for CASSLVLYGYTF.

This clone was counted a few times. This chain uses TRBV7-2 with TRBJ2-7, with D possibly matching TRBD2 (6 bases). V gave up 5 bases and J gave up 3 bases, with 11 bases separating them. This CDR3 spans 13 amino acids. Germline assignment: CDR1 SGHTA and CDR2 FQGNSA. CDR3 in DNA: TGTGCCAGCAGCCCTTCCGGGGGCTACGAGCAGTACTTC. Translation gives CASSPSGGYEQYF.

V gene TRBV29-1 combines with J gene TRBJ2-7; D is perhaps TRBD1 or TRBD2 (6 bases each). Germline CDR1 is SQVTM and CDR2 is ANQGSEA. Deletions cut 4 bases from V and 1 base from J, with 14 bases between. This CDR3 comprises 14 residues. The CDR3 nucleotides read TGCAGCGTTGTCCGGGGGCTTGGATCCTACGAGCAGTACTTC. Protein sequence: CSVVRGLGSYEQYF.

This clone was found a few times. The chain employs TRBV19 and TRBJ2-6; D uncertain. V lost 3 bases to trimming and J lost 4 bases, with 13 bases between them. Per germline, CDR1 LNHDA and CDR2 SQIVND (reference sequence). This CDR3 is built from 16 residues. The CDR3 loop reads CASSIKPRAGANVLTF. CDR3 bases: TGTGCCAGTAGTATTAAACCTCGGGCAGGGGCCAACGTCCTGACTTTC.

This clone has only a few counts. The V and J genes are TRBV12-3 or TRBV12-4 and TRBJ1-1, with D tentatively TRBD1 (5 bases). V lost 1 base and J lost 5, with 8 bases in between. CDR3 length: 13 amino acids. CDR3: CASSLVQGTEAFF. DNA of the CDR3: TGTGCCAGCAGTTTAGTCCAGGGAACTGAAGCTTTCTTT.

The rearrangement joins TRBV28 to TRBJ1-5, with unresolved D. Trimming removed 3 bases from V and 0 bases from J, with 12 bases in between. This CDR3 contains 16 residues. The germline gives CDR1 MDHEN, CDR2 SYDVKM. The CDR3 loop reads CASSFSGTYSNQPQHF. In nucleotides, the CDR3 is TGTGCCAGCAGTTTTTCAGGAACTTATAGCAATCAGCCCCAGCATTTT.

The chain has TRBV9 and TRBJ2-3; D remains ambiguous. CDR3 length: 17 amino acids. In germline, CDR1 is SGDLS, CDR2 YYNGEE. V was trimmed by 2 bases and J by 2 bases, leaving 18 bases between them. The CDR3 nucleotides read TGTGCCAGCAGCGTCGACCCCCGGACCCCCCTCACAGATACGCAGTATTTT. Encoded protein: CASSVDPRTPLTDTQYF.

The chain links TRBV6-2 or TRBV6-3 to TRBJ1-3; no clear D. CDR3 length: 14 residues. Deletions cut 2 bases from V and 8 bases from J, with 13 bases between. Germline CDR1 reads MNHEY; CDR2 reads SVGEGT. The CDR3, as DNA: TGTGCCAGCAGTTACCCCGGACTTGGGGACACCATATATTTT. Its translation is CASSYPGLGDTIYF.

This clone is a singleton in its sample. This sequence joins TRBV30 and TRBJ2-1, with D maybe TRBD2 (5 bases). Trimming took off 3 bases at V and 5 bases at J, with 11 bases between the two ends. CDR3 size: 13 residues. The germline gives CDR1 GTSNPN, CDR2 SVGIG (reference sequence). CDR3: CAWSPGLHNEQFF. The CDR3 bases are TGTGCCTGGAGCCCCGGACTGCACAATGAGCAGTTCTTC.

The DNA for the CDR3 is TGCGCCAGCAGCTCTCGACGGAGCTCCTCCTACAATGAGCAGTTCTTC. Translating it yields CASSSRRSSSYNEQFF. The chain recombines TRBV5-1 with TRBJ2-1; no firm D call. This CDR3 has 16 residues. V was pared by 3 bases and J by 0 bases, with 13 bases between. The germline V gene encodes CDR1 SGHRS and CDR2 YFSETQ.

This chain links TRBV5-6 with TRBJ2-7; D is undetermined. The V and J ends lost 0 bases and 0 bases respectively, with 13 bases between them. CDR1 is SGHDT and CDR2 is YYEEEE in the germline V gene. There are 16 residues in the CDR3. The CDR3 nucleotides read TGTGCCAGCAGCTTGGGTCGAGCGACGCGCTCCTACGAGCAGTACTTC. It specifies CASSLGRATRSYEQYF.

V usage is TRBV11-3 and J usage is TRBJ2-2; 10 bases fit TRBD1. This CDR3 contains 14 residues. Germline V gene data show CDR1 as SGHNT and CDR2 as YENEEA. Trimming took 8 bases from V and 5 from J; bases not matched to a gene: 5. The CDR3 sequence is CASGRDRGTGELFF. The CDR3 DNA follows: TGTGCCAGCGGGAGGGACAGGGGTACCGGGGAGCTGTTTTTT.